This passage covers 10 T cell receptor beta chains from one sample sequenced in a study of brain T cells in children with intractable seizures. The repertoire was sequenced with immunoSEQ multiplex PCR; TCRdb's copy has only in-frame clones and lacks some. The profile shows under 150,000 clones, around 94% of them singletons. Sequencing was performed on peripheral blood, taken at surgery. These receptors were obtained from a boy less than two years old with hemimegalencephaly and intractable seizures.

This chain joins TRBV10-3 and TRBJ1-3; D call uncertain. Germline CDR1 ENHRY, CDR2 SYGVKD. This CDR3 has 13 residues. V lost 6 bases to trimming and J lost 2 bases, with 8 bases between them. CDR3 bases: TGTGCCATCAGCGGCGCCACTGGAAACACCATATATTTT. This codes for CAISGATGNTIYF.

The rearrangement uses TRBV10-2 and TRBJ1-5, with D unclear. The CDR3 has 15 amino acids. Trimming cost V 10 bases and J 2 bases, with 18 bases left between them. Germline V gives CDR1 WSHSY, CDR2 SAAADI. CDR3 sequence: CATRFGSWGNQPQHF. CDR3 DNA sequence: TGCGCCACCCGCTTCGGGTCCTGGGGCAATCAGCCCCAGCATTTT.

This clone was observed a single time. CDR3 amino acids: CASSLAGGAGSPLHF. CDR3 coding DNA: TGTGCCAGCAGTCTTGCAGGGGGCGCGGGTTCACCCCTCCACTTT. The rearrangement uses TRBV28 and TRBJ1-6; 8 bases align to TRBD1. Trimming at V came to 5 bases and at J to 9 bases, leaving 9 bases not matched to a gene. Germline V CDR1 and CDR2: MDHEN, SYDVKM. This CDR3 has 15 amino acids.

This clone was observed once. The J gene is TRBJ1-5, the V gene TRBV6-6, with 10 nucleotides matching TRBD1. Germline V gives CDR1 MNHNY, CDR2 SVGAGI (reference sequence). With 6 bases clipped from V and 2 bases from J, the junction kept 4 bases outside the gene matches. This CDR3 region has 15 residues. In nucleotides, the CDR3 is TGTGCCAGCAGCTCCGGGACAGGGGGCAATCAGCCCCAGCATTTT. Residues: CASSSGTGGNQPQHF.

The rearrangement joins TRBV7-8 to TRBJ2-3; weak D call: TRBD1 (6 bases). The CDR3 totals 19 residues. Germline loops: CDR1 SGHVS, CDR2 FQNEAQ. Trimming shortened V by 2 bases and J by 2 bases, and 23 bases separated the two germline ends. CDR3 sequence: CASSLKGGTGRVDTDTQYF. The CDR3, as DNA: TGTGCCAGCAGCTTAAAAGGGGGAACAGGGCGAGTAGACACAGATACGCAGTATTTT.

The chain employs TRBV10-3 and TRBJ2-2, with a possible D match to TRBD2 (5 bases). Trimming shortened V by 4 bases and J by 5 bases, and 8 bases separated the two germline ends. This CDR3 contains 13 residues. Germline V lookup: CDR1 ENHRY, CDR2 SYGVKD. DNA of the CDR3: TGTGCCATCAGTGCCGGGAAGACCGGGGAGCTGTTTTTT. Translating gives CAISAGKTGELFF.

The chain has TRBV7-8 and TRBJ1-4; 8 bases align to TRBD1. Losses at the gene ends were 4 bases for V and 8 bases for J; bases not matched to a gene: 3. This CDR3 has 13 residues. Germline CDR1 is SGHVS and CDR2 is FQNEAQ. DNA of the CDR3: TGTGCCAGCAGCTCCCGGGACAGGGAAAAACTGTTTTTT. It specifies CASSSRDREKLFF.

This clone was recorded only once. The rearrangement links TRBV19 to TRBJ2-7; no clear D. Deletions cut 5 bases from V and 7 bases from J, with 24 bases between. The germline V gene encodes CDR1 LNHDA and CDR2 SQIVND (reference sequence). This CDR3 has 16 residues. The CDR3, as DNA: TGTGCCAGTAGTCCCCAGCCGGATATGAACCTCCTAGAGCAGTACTTC. It specifies CASSPQPDMNLLEQYF. Full variable domain (outside the CDR3, taken from reference TRBV19 and TRBJ2-7): DGGITQSPKYLFRKEGQNVTLSCEQNLNHDAMYWYRQDPGQGLRLIYYSQIVNDFQKGDIAEGYSVSREKKESFPLTVTSAQKNPTAFYLCASSPQPDMNLLEQYFGPGTRLTVT.

This chain links TRBV21-1 with TRBJ2-5; the table assigns TRBD1, which was not confirmed against the DNA. TRBV21-1 has pseudogene status. The CDR3 runs 15 residues. In DNA form, the CDR3 reads TGTGCCAGCAGCAAAAGTGGCAAAAGCCAAGAGACCCAGTACTTC. It yields the protein CASSKSGKSQETQYF.

The chain has TRBV27 and TRBJ2-2; unclear D gene. The germline V and J ends were trimmed by 6 bases and 2 bases, with 10 bases remaining between them. Germline V gives CDR1 MNHEY, CDR2 SMNVEV (reference sequence). The CDR3 extends over 14 amino acids. This CDR3 is CASRQLTNTGELFF. CDR3 sequence (DNA): TGTGCCAGCAGACAGCTGACCAACACCGGGGAGCTGTTTTTT.